The sequence of this T cell receptor beta chain was determined in a study of T cell responses to AZD1222 COVID-19 vaccine. Study conclusions and caveats: Donors were mostly white British, more females; clonal diversity possibly underestimated.

Sequencing used immunoSEQ multiplex PCR; TCRdb keeps in-frame clones, though not all of them. The sample contains 90,000 to 120,000 clones, 93% of which appear only once. As to this clone: No antigen is known for it.

Germline CDR1 and CDR2: SEHNR and FQNEAQ (reference sequence). Trimming removed 4 bases at V and 7 bases at J, with 11 bases between. This CDR3 is 14 amino acids long. V is TRBV7-9 and J is TRBJ1-6; maybe TRBD1 (6 bases). The sequence derives from an adult in good health. Sequencing was performed on peripheral blood, taken on day 0 of AZD1222 vaccination. CDR3: CASSSGQYNSPLHF. CDR3 nucleotide sequence: TGTGCCAGCAGCTCAGGACAGTACAATTCACCCCTCCACTTT.